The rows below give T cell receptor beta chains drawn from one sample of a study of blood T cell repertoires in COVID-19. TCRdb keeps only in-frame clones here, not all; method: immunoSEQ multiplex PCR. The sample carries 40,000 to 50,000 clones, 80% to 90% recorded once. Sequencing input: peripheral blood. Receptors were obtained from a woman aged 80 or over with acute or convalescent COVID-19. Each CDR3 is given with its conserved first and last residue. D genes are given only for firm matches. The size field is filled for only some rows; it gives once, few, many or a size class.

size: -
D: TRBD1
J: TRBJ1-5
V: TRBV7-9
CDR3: CASSTTGERGQPQHF
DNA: TGTGCCAGCAGCACGACAGGGGAGAGGGGTCAGCCCCAGCATTTT

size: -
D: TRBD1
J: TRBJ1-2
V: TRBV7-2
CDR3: CASSSRTGGGGYTF
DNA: TGTGCCAGCAGCTCGCGGACAGGGGGCGGAGGCTACACCTTC

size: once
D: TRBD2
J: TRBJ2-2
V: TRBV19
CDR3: CASIGLAGAGNTGELFF
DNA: TGTGCCAGTATTGGACTAGCGGGGGCGGGAAACACCGGGGAGCTGTTTTTT

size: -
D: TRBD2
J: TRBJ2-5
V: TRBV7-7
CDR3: CASSPLAGLQETQYF
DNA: TGTGCCAGCAGCCCCCTAGCGGGCCTTCAAGAGACCCAGTACTTC

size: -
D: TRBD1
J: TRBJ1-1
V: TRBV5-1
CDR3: CASSWSGQGNTEAFF
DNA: TGCGCCAGCAGCTGGTCCGGACAGGGAAACACTGAAGCTTTCTTT

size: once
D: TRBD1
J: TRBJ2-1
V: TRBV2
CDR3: CASSVFPRTGGKYFF
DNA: TGTGCCAGCAGTGTCTTCCCCCGGACAGGGGGTAAATACTTCTTC

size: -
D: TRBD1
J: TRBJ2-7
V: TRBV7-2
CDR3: CASSLGSRTGSAEQYF
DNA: TGTGCCAGCAGCTTAGGGTCAAGGACAGGGAGCGCCGAGCAGTACTTC

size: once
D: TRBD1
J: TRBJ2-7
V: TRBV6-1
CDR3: CASSELGGASGEQYF
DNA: TGTGCCAGCAGTGAACTAGGGGGCGCGTCTGGCGAGCAGTACTTC

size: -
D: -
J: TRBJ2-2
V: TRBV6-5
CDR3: CASADSDTGELFF
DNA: TGTGCCAGCGCTGATTCGGACACCGGGGAGCTGTTTTTT

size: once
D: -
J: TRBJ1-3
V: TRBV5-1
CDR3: CASSSMGGYENTIYF
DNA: TGCGCCAGCAGCTCCATGGGGGGGTATGAAAACACCATATATTTT

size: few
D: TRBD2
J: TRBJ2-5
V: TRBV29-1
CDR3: CSTSGDQETQYF
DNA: TGCAGCACTAGCGGGGATCAAGAGACCCAGTACTTC

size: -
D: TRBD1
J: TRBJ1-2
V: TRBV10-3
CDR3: CAIRWTGEDGYTF
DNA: TGTGCCATCAGATGGACAGGGGAGGATGGCTACACCTTC

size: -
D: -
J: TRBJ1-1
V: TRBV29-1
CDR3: CSARPGDTEAFF
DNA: TGCAGCGCCCGACCAGGGGACACTGAAGCTTTCTTT

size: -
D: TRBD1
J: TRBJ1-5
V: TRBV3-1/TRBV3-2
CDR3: CASSLAGQYNQPQHF
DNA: TGTGCCAGCAGCCTTGCGGGACAGTACAATCAGCCCCAGCATTTT

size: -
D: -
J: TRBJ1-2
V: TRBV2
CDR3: CASSENRIFISNYGYTF
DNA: TGTGCCAGCAGTGAAAACAGGATATTCATCTCGAACTATGGCTACACCTTC

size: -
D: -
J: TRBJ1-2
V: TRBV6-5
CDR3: CASSPGLGTNYGYTF
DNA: TGTGCCAGCAGCCCCGGACTGGGAACTAACTATGGCTACACCTTC

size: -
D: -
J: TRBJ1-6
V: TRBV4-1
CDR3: CASSQQVSYNSPLHF
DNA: TGCGCCAGCAGCCAGCAGGTGTCCTATAATTCACCCCTCCACTTT